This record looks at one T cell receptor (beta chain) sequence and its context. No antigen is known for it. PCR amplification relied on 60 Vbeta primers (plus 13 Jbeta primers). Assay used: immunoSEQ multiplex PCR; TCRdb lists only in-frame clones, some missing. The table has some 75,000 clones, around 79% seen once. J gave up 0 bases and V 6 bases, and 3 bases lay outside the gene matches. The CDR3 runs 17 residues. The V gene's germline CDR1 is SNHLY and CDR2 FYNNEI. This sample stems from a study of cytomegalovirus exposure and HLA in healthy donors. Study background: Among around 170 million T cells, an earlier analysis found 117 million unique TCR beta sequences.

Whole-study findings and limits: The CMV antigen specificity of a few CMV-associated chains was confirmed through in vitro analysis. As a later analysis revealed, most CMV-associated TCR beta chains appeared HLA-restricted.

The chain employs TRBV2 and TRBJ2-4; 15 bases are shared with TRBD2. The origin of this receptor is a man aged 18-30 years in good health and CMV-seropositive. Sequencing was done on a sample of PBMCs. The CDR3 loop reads CASRGLAGGIAKNIQYF. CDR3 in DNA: TGTGCCAGCAGGGGACTAGCGGGAGGTATAGCCAAAAACATTCAGTACTTC.